The rows below give T cell receptor beta chains drawn from one sample of a study of T cell repertoires in cytomegalovirus infection. One entry per CDR3 protein results from TCRdb running MiXCR on the reads. Among 900,000 to 950,000 distinct CDR3 sequences, approximately 31% were seen once, and the ten largest hold 13%. No antigen has been identified for these receptors. This specimen consisted of cultured CD8+ T cells from PBMCs, obtained from culture after CMV antigen stimulation. These receptors were obtained from a human donor in good health (CMV status not recorded). Some clones in this sample may be carry-over from other donors' samples. Both conserved end residues are part of each CDR3. D genes are given only for firm matches. Size is omitted from some rows. Given values are once, few, many or a class for expanded clones.

CASSYQQGFYTNTEAFF	TGTGCCAGCAGTTACCAACAGGGATTTTATACAAACACTGAAGCTTTCTTT	-	few	TRBV6-2/TRBV6-3	TRBJ1-1
CASSENGVPISAFF	TGCGCCAGCAGTGAGAACGGGGTACCCATTAGTGCTTTCTTT	-	-	TRBV10-1	TRBJ1-1
CASKRPGNTEAFF	TGTGCCAGCAAGCGTCCAGGGAACACTGAAGCTTTCTTT	-	few	TRBV27	TRBJ1-1
CASSKQFGYTF	TGTGCCAGCAGCAAACAGTTCGGCTACACCTTC	-	few	TRBV6-2/TRBV6-3	TRBJ1-2
CASSFERGANTEAFF	TGTGCCAGCAGCTTCGAAAGGGGCGCGAACACTGAAGCTTTCTTT	-	few	TRBV7-9	TRBJ1-1
CASSDPTHEQFF	TGTGCCAGCAGTGACCCAACCCATGAGCAGTTCTTC	-	-	TRBV6-1	TRBJ2-1
CASSFSGAGYNEQFF	TGTGCCAGCAGCTTTAGCGGTGCTGGGTACAATGAGCAGTTCTTC	-	many	TRBV7-8	TRBJ2-1
CASSPRDSPKETQYF	TGTGCCAGCAGCCCCCGGGACAGCCCAAAAGAGACCCAGTACTTC	TRBD1	-	TRBV7-3	TRBJ2-5
CASSGTVELSYNEQFF	TGTGCCAGCAGCGGGACAGTGGAACTCTCCTACAATGAGCAGTTCTTC	TRBD1	once	TRBV7-9	TRBJ2-1
CASTHIITGELFF	TGTGCCAGCACCCATATTATCACCGGGGAGCTGTTTTTT	-	-	TRBV27	TRBJ2-2
CAIWDREGNTIYF	TGTGCCATCTGGGACAGGGAAGGCAACACCATATATTTT	TRBD1	-	TRBV10-3	TRBJ1-3
CASAVRDSHNQPQHF	TGTGCCAGCGCCGTCCGGGACAGTCACAATCAGCCCCAGCATTTT	TRBD1	few	TRBV6-1	TRBJ1-5
CASSEWGPEQYF	TGTGCCAGCAGTGAATGGGGCCCCGAGCAGTACTTC	-	-	TRBV25-1	TRBJ2-7
CSVVTAVTEAFF	TGCAGCGTTGTTACAGCGGTGACTGAAGCTTTCTTT	-	-	TRBV29-1	TRBJ1-1
CASSLFPSTDSYNEQFF	TGCGCCAGCAGTCTCTTCCCTAGCACTGACTCCTACAATGAGCAGTTCTTC	-	-	TRBV23-1	TRBJ2-1
CASSLEDRNYGYTF	TGTGCCAGCAGCTTAGAGGACAGAAACTATGGCTACACCTTC	-	many	TRBV7-9	TRBJ1-2